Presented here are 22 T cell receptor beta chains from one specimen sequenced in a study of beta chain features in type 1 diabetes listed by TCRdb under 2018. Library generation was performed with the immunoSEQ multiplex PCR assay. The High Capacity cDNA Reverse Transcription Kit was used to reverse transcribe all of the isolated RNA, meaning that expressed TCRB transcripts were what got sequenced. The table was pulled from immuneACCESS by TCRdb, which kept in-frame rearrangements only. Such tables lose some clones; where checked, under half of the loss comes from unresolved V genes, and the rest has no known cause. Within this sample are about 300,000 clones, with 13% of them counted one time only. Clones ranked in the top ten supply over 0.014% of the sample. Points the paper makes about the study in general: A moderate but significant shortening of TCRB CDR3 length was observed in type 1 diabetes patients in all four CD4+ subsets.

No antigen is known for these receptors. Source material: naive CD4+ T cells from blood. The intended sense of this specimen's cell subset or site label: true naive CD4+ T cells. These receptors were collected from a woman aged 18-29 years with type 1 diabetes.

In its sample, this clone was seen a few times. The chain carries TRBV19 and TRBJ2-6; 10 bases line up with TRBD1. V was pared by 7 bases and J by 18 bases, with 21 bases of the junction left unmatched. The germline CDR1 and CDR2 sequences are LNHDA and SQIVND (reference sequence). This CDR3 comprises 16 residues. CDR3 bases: TGTGCCAGTACATCCAACATCCGGGACAGGGGCCCACCCAAGACTTTC. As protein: CASTSNIRDRGPPKTF. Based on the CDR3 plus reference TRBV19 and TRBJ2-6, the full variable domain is DGGITQSPKYLFRKEGQNVTLSCEQNLNHDAMYWYRQDPGQGLRLIYYSQIVNDFQKGDIAEGYSVSREKKESFPLTVTSAQKNPTAFYLCASTSNIRDRGPPKTFGAGSRLTVL.

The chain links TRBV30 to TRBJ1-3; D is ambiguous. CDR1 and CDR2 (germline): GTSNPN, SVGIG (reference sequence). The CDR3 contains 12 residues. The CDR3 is CALSPVGNTIYF. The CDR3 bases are TGTGCTTTAAGCCCTGTTGGAAACACCATATATTTT.

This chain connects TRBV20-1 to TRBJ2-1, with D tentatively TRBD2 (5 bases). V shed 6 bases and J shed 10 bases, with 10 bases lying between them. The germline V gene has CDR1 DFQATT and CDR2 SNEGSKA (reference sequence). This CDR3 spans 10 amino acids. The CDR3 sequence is CSATRREQFF. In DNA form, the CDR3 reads TGCAGTGCGACCCGGAGGGAGCAGTTCTTC.

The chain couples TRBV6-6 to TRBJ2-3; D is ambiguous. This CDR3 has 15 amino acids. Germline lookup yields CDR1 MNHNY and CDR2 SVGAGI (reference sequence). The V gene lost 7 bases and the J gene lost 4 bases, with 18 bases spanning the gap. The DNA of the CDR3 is TGTGCCAGCACTCGAGTTGCAAGTAAAGCAGATACGCAGTATTTT. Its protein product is CASTRVASKADTQYF.

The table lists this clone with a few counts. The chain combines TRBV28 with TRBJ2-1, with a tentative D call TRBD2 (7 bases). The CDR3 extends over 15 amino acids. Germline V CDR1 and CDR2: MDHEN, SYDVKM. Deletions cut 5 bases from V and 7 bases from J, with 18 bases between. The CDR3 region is CASSRTGRGWNEQFF. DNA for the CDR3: TGTGCCAGCAGTAGAACAGGGCGGGGGTGGAATGAGCAGTTCTTC.

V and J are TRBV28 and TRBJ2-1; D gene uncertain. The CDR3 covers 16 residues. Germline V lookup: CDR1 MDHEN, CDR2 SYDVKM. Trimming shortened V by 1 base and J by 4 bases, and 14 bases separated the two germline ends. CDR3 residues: CASSLSLPSGYNEQFF. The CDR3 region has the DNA TGTGCCAGCAGTTTATCCCTACCATCAGGTTACAATGAGCAGTTCTTC.

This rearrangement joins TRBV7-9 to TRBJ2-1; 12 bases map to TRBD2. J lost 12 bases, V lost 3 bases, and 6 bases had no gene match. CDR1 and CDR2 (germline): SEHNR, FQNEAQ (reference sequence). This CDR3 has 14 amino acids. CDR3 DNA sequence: TGTGCCAGCAGCTTTCTAGCGGGAGGGCCTGCGCAGTTCTTC. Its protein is CASSFLAGGPAQFF. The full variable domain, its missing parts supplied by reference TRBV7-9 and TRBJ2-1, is DTGVSQNPRHKITKRGQNVTFRCDPISEHNRLYWYRQTLGQGPEFLTYFQNEAQLEKSRLLSDRFSAERPKGSFSTLEIQRTEQGDSAMYLCASSFLAGGPAQFFGPGTRLTVL.

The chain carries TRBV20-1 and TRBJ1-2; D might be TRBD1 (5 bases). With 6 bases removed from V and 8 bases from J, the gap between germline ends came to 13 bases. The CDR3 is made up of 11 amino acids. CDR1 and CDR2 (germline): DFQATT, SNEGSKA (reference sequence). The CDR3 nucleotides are TGCAGTGCGAGGTCCGGGGGAGGCTACACCTTC. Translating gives CSARSGGGYTF.

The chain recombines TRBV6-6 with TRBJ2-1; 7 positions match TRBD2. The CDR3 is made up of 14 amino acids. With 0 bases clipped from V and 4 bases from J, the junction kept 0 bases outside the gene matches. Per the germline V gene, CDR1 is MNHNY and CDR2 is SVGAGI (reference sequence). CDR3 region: CASSYSGGYNEQFF. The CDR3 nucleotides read TGTGCCAGCAGTTACTCGGGAGGGTACAATGAGCAGTTCTTC.

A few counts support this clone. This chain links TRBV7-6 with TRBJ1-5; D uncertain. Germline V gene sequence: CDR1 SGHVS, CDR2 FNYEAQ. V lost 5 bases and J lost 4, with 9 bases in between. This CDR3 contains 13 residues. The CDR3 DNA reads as TGTGCCAGCAGCCCGACACTGAATCAGCCCCAGCATTTT. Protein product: CASSPTLNQPQHF.

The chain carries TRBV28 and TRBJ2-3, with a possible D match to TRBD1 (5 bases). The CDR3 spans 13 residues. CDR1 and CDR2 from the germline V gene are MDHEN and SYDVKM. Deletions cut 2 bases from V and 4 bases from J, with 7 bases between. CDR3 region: CASSLAGPDTQYF. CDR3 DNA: TGTGCCAGCAGTTTAGCAGGGCCAGATACGCAGTATTTT. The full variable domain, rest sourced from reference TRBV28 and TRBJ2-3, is DVKVTQSSRYLVKRTGEKVFLECVQDMDHENMFWYRQDPGLGLRLIYFSYDVKMKEKGDIPEGYSVSREKKERFSLILESASTNQTSMYLCASSLAGPDTQYFGPGTRLTVL.

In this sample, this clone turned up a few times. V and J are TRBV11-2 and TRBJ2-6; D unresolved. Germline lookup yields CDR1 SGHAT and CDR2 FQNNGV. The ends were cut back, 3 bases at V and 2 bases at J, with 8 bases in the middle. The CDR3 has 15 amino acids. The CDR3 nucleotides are TGTGCCAGCAGCTTCCCCGGTGCTGGGGCCAACGTCCTGACTTTC. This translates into CASSFPGAGANVLTF.

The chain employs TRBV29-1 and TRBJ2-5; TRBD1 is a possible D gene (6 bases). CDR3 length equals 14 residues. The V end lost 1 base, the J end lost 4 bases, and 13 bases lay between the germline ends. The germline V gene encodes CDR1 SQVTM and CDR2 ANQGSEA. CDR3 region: CSVEVQGGRETQYF. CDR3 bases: TGCAGCGTTGAAGTACAGGGTGGAAGAGAGACCCAGTACTTC.

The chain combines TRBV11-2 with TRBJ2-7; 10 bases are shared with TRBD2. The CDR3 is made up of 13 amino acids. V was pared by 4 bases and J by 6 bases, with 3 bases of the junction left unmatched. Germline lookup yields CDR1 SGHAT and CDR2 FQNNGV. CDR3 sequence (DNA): TGTGCCAGCAGCTCATGGACTAGCGGCGAGCAGTACGTC. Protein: CASSSWTSGEQYV.

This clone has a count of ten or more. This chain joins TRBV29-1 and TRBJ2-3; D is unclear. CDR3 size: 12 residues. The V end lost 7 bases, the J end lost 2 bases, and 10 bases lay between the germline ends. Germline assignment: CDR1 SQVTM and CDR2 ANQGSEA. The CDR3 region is CSDQRDTDTQYF. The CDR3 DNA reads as TGCAGCGACCAGCGAGACACAGATACGCAGTATTTT.

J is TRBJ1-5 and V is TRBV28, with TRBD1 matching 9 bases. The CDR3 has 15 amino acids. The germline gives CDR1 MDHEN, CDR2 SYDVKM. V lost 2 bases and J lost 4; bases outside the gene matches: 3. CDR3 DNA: TGTGCCAGCAGTTTACGGACAGGGGTAAATCAGCCCCAGCATTTT. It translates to CASSLRTGVNQPQHF. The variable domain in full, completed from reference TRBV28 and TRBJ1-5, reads DVKVTQSSRYLVKRTGEKVFLECVQDMDHENMFWYRQDPGLGLRLIYFSYDVKMKEKGDIPEGYSVSREKKERFSLILESASTNQTSMYLCASSLRTGVNQPQHFGDGTRLSIL.

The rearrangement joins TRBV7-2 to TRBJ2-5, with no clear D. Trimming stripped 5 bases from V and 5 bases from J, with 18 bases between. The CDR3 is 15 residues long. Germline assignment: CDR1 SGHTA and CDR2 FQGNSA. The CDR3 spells CASSPIRPRVETQYF. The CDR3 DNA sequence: TGTGCCAGCAGCCCAATCCGCCCTCGAGTGGAGACCCAGTACTTC.

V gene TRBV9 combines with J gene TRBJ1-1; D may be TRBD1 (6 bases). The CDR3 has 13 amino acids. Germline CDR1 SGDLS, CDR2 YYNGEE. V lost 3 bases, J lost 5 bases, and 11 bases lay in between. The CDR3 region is CASSAGRGTEAFF. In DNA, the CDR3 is TGTGCCAGCAGCGCCGGAAGGGGGACTGAAGCTTTCTTT.

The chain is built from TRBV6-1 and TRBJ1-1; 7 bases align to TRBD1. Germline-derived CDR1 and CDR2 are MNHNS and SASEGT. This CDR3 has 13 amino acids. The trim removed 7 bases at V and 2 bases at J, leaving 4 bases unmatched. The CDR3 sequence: CASNGQVNTEAFF. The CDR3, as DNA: TGTGCCAGCAACGGACAGGTTAACACTGAAGCTTTCTTT.

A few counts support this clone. The CDR3 nucleotides are TGTGCCAGCAGCGTCGGGACTAGCGGGAGAGGCGCCTACAATGAGCAGTTCTTC. Translation: CASSVGTSGRGAYNEQFF. The chain recombines TRBV5-4 with TRBJ2-1; 14 positions match TRBD2. Germline V gene sequence: CDR1 SGHNT, CDR2 YYREEE (reference sequence). The CDR3 is made up of 18 amino acids. Losses at the gene ends were 4 bases for V and 2 bases for J; bases not matched to a gene: 8.

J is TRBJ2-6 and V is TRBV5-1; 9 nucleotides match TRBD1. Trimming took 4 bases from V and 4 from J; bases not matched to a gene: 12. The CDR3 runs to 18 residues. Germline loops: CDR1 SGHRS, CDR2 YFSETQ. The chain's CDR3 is CASSPYRGQASGANVLTF. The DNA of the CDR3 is TGCGCCAGCAGCCCTTACAGGGGGCAGGCTTCCGGGGCCAACGTCCTGACTTTC.

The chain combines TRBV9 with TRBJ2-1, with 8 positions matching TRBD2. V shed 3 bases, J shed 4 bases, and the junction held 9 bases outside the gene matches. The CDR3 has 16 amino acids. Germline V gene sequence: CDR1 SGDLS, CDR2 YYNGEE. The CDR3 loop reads CASSARGAGGYNEQFF. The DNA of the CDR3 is TGTGCCAGCAGCGCCCGAGGGGCGGGAGGTTACAATGAGCAGTTCTTC.